This T cell receptor (beta chain) was recorded in a study of CD8+ T cells in alopecia areata. Study results and limitations: Clarity of TCR sharing across patients fell short of that in mice, possibly HLA-related.

Following RNA extraction, reverse transcription yielded cDNA that acted as the sequencing template. Assay: immunoSEQ multiplex PCR; the TCRdb copy retains only in-frame clones and omits some. The data contain roughly 200,000 clones, roughly 60% of them singletons. Sorting of CD4+ and CD8+ T cells was performed on PBMCs. This clone came up once. Antigen unknown. The receptor was isolated from a human donor with alopecia areata. The sequencing used CD4+ T cells sorted from blood, collected at week 0.

CDR3 coding DNA: TGTGCCAGCAGTCCATCCGGGACTAGGTATTCACCCCTCCACTTT. Translating gives CASSPSGTRYSPLHF. The chain carries TRBV2 and TRBJ1-6, with D maybe TRBD1 (5 bases). The CDR3 length is 15 residues. Germline V lookup: CDR1 SNHLY, CDR2 FYNNEI. Trimming left V 5 bases short and J 8 bases short, with 16 bases between. The full variable domain, its missing parts supplied by reference TRBV2 and TRBJ1-6, is EPEVTQTPSHQVTQMGQEVILRCVPISNHLYFYWYRQILGQKVEFLVSFYNNEISEKSEIFDDQFSVERPDGSNFTLKIRSTKLEDSAMYFCASSPSGTRYSPLHFGNGTRLTVT.